The 22 T cell receptor beta chains below were found in one sample sequenced in a study of early T cells in non-severe SARS-CoV-2 infection. A single record per CDR3 protein comes from TCRdb applying MiXCR to the 5' RACE reads. Among 40,000 to 55,000 distinct CDR3 sequences, around 7.8% were seen once, and the ten largest hold 7% to 10%. Sample: whole blood. The receptor source for this set is an adult who was a healthcare worker with PCR-confirmed SARS-CoV-2 infection or an uninfected control (not recorded which).

This clonotype was seen a few times. This sequence joins TRBV7-3 and TRBJ1-3; unclear D gene. The germline V gene has CDR1 SGHTA and CDR2 FQGTGA. Trimming shortened V by 2 bases and J by 2 bases, and 10 bases separated the two germline ends. There are 15 residues in the CDR3. CDR3 sequence reads: CASSLDKEAGNTIYF. The CDR3 DNA sequence: TGTGCCAGCAGCTTAGACAAAGAAGCTGGAAACACCATATATTTT.

In its sample, this clonotype was seen many times. CDR3 loop: CAWSLQASSYEQYF. The CDR3 DNA is TGTGCCTGGAGCTTGCAGGCCTCTTCCTACGAGCAGTACTTC. The chain uses TRBV30 and TRBJ2-7; D gene uncertain. V lost 3 bases and J 1 base, leaving 13 bases between the germline ends. CDR1 and CDR2 (germline): GTSNPN, SVGIG (reference sequence). CDR3 length: 14 amino acids.

The CDR3 DNA reads as TGTGCCAGCAGCCAAGCGGGGGGGCAAGATACGCAGTATTTT. Its protein product is CASSQAGGQDTQYF. J is TRBJ2-3 and V is TRBV14, with 8 bases identical to TRBD2. V was pared by 1 base and J by 5 bases, with 2 bases of the junction left unmatched. From germline, CDR1 is SGHDN and CDR2 FVKESK. CDR3 size: 14 residues.

This clonotype occurred a few times. Written as DNA, the CDR3 is TGTGCCAGCAGTTATACAAACACAGATACGCAGTATTTT. Protein product: CASSYTNTDTQYF. The rearrangement links TRBV6-6 to TRBJ2-3; D not certain. CDR1 is MNHNY, CDR2 SVGAGI, per germline (reference sequence). The CDR3 runs 13 residues. With 3 bases removed from V and 2 bases from J, the gap between germline ends came to 6 bases.

A few counts support this clonotype. The chain uses TRBV19 and TRBJ1-5, with D uncertain. V lost 7 bases and J 7 bases, leaving 14 bases between the germline ends. This CDR3 is 13 amino acids long. Germline values: CDR1 LNHDA, CDR2 SQIVND (reference sequence). CDR3 protein: CASTRLGGQPQHF. Written as DNA, the CDR3 is TGTGCCAGTACCCGGCTAGGCGGCCAGCCCCAGCATTTT.

The V gene is TRBV27, the J gene TRBJ2-7, with D possibly TRBD1 on 5 matching bases. Germline V gene data show CDR1 as MNHEY and CDR2 as SMNVEV (reference sequence). This CDR3 has 13 residues. The germline V and J ends were trimmed by 5 bases and 1 base, with 9 bases remaining between them. The CDR3 sequence is CASSLPGSYEQYF. In DNA, the CDR3 is TGTGCCAGCAGTCTTCCAGGGTCCTACGAGCAGTACTTC.

This rearrangement joins TRBV7-2 to TRBJ2-3; 13 nucleotides align to TRBD2. The J segment lost 3 bases and the V segment lost 4 bases, leaving 4 bases of the junction unmatched. The V gene's germline CDR1 is SGHTA and CDR2 FQGNSA. CDR3 length: 16 residues. The CDR3 DNA reads as TGTGCCAGCAGCTCCCAGGGACTAGCGGGGACAGATACGCAGTATTTT. Translating gives CASSSQGLAGTDTQYF.

V is TRBV6-2 or TRBV6-3 and J is TRBJ2-7; D may be TRBD2 (5 bases). Germline CDR1 is MNHEY and CDR2 is SVGEGT. The CDR3 spans 14 residues. Trimming cost V 4 bases and J 2 bases, with 12 bases left between them. CDR3 amino acids: CASSWQRETYEQYF. CDR3 nucleotide sequence: TGTGCCAGCAGTTGGCAGAGGGAAACCTACGAGCAGTACTTC.

Ten or more counts support this clonotype. The V and J genes are TRBV28 and TRBJ2-1; 10 nucleotides agree with TRBD2. V gave up 4 bases and J gave up 6 bases; unmatched junction bases: 12. CDR3 length: 17 amino acids. Germline CDR1 MDHEN, CDR2 SYDVKM. In nucleotides, the CDR3 is TGTGCCAGCAGTTCCCCAACTCTAGCGGGGGCCAGCAATGAGCAGTTCTTC. It codes for CASSSPTLAGASNEQFF.

The rearrangement uses TRBV7-6 and TRBJ2-3; tentative D call: TRBD2 (6 bases). Germline V gene data show CDR1 as SGHVS and CDR2 as FNYEAQ. V shed 3 bases and J shed 0 bases, with 13 bases lying between them. CDR3 length equals 16 residues. CDR3 sequence: CASSFYGTQSTDTQYF. CDR3 sequence (DNA): TGTGCCAGCAGCTTCTACGGGACTCAGAGCACAGATACGCAGTATTTT.

This clonotype was recorded many times. The chain has TRBV18 and TRBJ1-1, with D possibly TRBD1 on 6 matching bases. The V end lost 3 bases, the J end lost 11 bases, and 13 bases lay between the germline ends. This CDR3 is 12 amino acids long. CDR1 is KGHSH and CDR2 is LQKENI in the germline V gene. The CDR3 here is CASSPGLGAAFF. In DNA form, the CDR3 reads TGTGCCAGCTCACCGGGGTTGGGGGCCGCTTTCTTT.

The rearrangement links TRBV7-9 to TRBJ1-4; D perhaps matches TRBD1 (5 bases). This CDR3 is 14 amino acids long. Between the trimmed V and J ends, which lost 11 bases and 0 bases, there was a span of 13 bases. Germline values: CDR1 SEHNR, CDR2 FQNEAQ (reference sequence). The CDR3 nucleotides are TGTGCCCTAGGGGTGGGCGCAACTAATGAAAAACTGTTTTTT. Its protein is CALGVGATNEKLFF.

This sequence joins TRBV9 and TRBJ1-3; unclear D gene. Germline assignment: CDR1 SGDLS and CDR2 YYNGEE. The V end was cut by 1 base, the J end by 1 base, with 12 bases between. CDR3 size: 16 residues. The CDR3 bases are TGTGCCAGCAGCGTACAAGGCCGTGGATCTGGAAACACCATATATTTT. Residues: CASSVQGRGSGNTIYF.

This clonotype turned up a few times. The gene calls are TRBV7-3 and TRBJ1-1; 7 bases match TRBD1. Germline V gene data show CDR1 as SGHTA and CDR2 as FQGTGA. Losses at the gene ends were 4 bases for V and 4 bases for J; bases not matched to a gene: 3. The CDR3 loop spans 13 amino acids. CDR3 in DNA: TGTGCCAGCAGCTCCGACAGGGCCACTGAAGCTTTCTTT. This sequence encodes CASSSDRATEAFF.

The CDR3 sequence: CASSLRQTYEQYF. The CDR3 nucleotides are TGTGCCAGCAGCTTAAGGCAGACATACGAGCAGTACTTC. This rearrangement joins TRBV13 to TRBJ2-7; D unresolved. CDR1 is PRHDT and CDR2 is FYEKMQ in the germline V gene (reference sequence). This CDR3 region has 13 residues. Trimming shortened V by 2 bases and J by 4 bases, and 9 bases separated the two germline ends.

Ten or more counts support this clonotype. The chain joins TRBV27 to TRBJ1-1, with D possibly TRBD1 on 6 matching bases. Trimming took 5 bases from V and 9 from J, leaving 19 bases between them. The CDR3 is 14 amino acids. The germline V gene encodes CDR1 MNHEY and CDR2 SMNVEV (reference sequence). The CDR3 loop reads CASSTLSQGRKAFF. CDR3 DNA: TGTGCCAGCAGTACCCTATCACAGGGTAGGAAAGCTTTCTTT.

There are many counts of this clonotype. This rearrangement joins TRBV28 to TRBJ2-2; D is possibly TRBD2 (5 bases). The CDR3 covers 15 residues. V was shortened by 3 bases and J by 5 bases, with 13 bases between the two germline ends. Per germline, CDR1 MDHEN and CDR2 SYDVKM. The DNA for the CDR3 is TGTGCCAGCAGTTTGACGGGGTACTTAACCGGGGAGCTGTTTTTT. Encoded protein: CASSLTGYLTGELFF.

This chain uses TRBV20-1 with TRBJ2-7, with D possibly matching TRBD2 (6 bases). The CDR3 is 15 amino acids. The V gene's germline CDR1 is DFQATT and CDR2 SNEGSKA (reference sequence). The V end lost 1 base, the J end lost 4 bases, and 17 bases lay between the germline ends. CDR3 DNA sequence: TGCAGTGCTAGAGGGCTGCCGGGACTCCTATACGAGCAGTACTTC. As protein: CSARGLPGLLYEQYF.

There are a few counts of this clonotype. This chain uses TRBV29-1 with TRBJ2-3, with D maybe TRBD1 (6 bases). Trimming removed 7 bases from V and 0 bases from J, with 14 bases in between. The CDR3 loop spans 14 amino acids. Germline CDR1 is SQVTM and CDR2 is ANQGSEA. The CDR3 bases are TGCAGCGGAGATACAGGGCCTAGCACAGATACGCAGTATTTT. It encodes CSGDTGPSTDTQYF.

The chain employs TRBV13 and TRBJ2-7; D unresolved. CDR1 is PRHDT, CDR2 FYEKMQ, per germline (reference sequence). The CDR3 totals 12 residues. The ends were cut back, 5 bases at V and 1 base at J, with 6 bases in the middle. The CDR3 is CASSEQSYEQYF. The CDR3 region has the DNA TGTGCCAGCAGCGAACAGTCCTACGAGCAGTACTTC.

This clonotype was recorded at least ten times. This chain links TRBV29-1 with TRBJ1-2; D gene ambiguous. V shed 4 bases and J shed 0 bases, with 15 bases lying between them. From germline, CDR1 is SQVTM and CDR2 ANQGSEA. This CDR3 is 15 amino acids long. The DNA of the CDR3 is TGCAGCGTTGGAGTTTACGACACCTCTAACTATGGCTACACCTTC. Translated, it gives CSVGVYDTSNYGYTF.

This clonotype appeared many times. The chain is built from TRBV10-1 and TRBJ2-2; the D gene is possibly TRBD1 (6 bases). Per germline, CDR1 WNHNN and CDR2 SYGVQD (reference sequence). The CDR3 spans 17 residues. V was clipped by 2 bases and J by 3 bases, with 16 bases between them. CDR3 nucleotides: TGCGCCAGCAGTGAGCTTCAGGGGAATAGCGACACCGGGGAGCTGTTTTTT. This gives the protein CASSELQGNSDTGELFF.